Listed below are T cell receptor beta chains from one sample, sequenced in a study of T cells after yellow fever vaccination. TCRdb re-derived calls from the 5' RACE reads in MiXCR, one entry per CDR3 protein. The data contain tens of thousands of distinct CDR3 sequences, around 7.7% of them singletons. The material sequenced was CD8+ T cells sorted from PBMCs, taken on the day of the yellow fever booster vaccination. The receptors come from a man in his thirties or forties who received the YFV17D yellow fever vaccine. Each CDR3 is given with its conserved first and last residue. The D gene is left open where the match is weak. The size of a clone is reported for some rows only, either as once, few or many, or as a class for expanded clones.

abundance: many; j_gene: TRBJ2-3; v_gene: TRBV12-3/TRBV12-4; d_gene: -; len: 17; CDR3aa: CASSSTHTGASTDTQYF; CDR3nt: TGTGCCAGCAGTTCCACCCATACGGGGGCTAGCACAGATACGCAGTATTTT
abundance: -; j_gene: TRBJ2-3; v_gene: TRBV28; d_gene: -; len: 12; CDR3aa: CASTEVGDTQYF; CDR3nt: TGTGCCAGCACGGAGGTTGGAGATACGCAGTATTTT
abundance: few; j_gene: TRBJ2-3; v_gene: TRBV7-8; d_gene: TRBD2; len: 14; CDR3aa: CASSSLGGADTQYF; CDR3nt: TGTGCCAGCAGCTCCCTCGGGGGGGCAGATACGCAGTATTTT
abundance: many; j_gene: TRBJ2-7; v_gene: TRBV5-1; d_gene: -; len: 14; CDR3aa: CASSLWGGPYEQYF; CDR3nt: TGCGCCAGCAGCCTTTGGGGCGGACCCTACGAGCAGTACTTC
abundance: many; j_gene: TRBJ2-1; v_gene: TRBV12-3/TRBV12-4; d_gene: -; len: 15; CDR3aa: CASIHAGHKADEQFF; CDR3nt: TGTGCCAGCATCCACGCCGGCCATAAAGCGGATGAGCAGTTCTTC
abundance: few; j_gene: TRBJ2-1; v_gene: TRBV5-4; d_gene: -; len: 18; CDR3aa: CASSNGGRLASSYNEQFF; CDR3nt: TGTGCCAGCAGCAACGGCGGCAGGCTGGCTTCGTCCTACAATGAGCAGTTCTTC
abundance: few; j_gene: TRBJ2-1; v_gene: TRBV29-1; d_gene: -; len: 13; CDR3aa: CSVDFAEYNEQFF; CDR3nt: TGCAGCGTTGATTTTGCGGAGTACAATGAGCAGTTCTTC
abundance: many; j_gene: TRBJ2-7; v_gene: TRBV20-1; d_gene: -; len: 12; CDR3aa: CSARDGSREQYF; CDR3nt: TGCAGTGCTAGAGATGGATCCAGGGAGCAGTACTTC
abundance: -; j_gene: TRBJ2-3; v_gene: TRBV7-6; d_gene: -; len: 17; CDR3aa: CASSFVLGGESTDTQYF; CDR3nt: TGTGCCAGCAGCTTTGTGTTGGGCGGAGAGAGCACAGATACGCAGTATTTT
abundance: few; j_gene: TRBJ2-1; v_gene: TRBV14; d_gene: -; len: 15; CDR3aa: CASRPTAPAYNEQFF; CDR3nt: TGTGCCAGCAGACCCACAGCGCCAGCCTACAATGAGCAGTTCTTC
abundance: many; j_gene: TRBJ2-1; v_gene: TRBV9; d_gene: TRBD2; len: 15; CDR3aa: CASNPLAGAYNEQFF; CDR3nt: TGTGCCAGCAACCCTCTAGCGGGGGCCTACAATGAGCAGTTCTTC
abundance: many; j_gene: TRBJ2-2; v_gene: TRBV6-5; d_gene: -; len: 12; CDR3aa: CASSSGAGELFF; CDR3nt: TGTGCCAGCAGCTCTGGGGCCGGGGAGCTGTTTTTT
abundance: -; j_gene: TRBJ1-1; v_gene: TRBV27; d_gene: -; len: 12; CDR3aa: CASSFIGTEAFF; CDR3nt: TGTGCCAGCAGTTTCATTGGCACTGAAGCTTTCTTT
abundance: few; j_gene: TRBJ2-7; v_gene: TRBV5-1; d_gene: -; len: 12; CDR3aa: CASSDSVYEQYF; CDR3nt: TGCGCCAGCAGTGACTCCGTCTACGAGCAGTACTTC
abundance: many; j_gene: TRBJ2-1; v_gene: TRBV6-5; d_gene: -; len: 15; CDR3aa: CASSYSWQENNEQFF; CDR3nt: TGTGCCAGCAGTTACTCGTGGCAGGAGAACAATGAGCAGTTCTTC
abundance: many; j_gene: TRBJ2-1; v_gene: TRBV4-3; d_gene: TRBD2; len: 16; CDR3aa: CASSQDRAGGGNEQFF; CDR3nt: TGCGCCAGCAGCCAAGATCGAGCGGGAGGGGGAAATGAGCAGTTCTTC
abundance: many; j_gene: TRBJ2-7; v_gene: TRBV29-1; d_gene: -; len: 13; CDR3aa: CSVEGSRPLEQYF; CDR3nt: TGCAGCGTTGAAGGGTCCAGGCCCCTTGAGCAGTACTTC
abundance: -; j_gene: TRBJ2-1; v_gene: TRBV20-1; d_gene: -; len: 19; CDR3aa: CSARVRLGGSGEFYNEQFF; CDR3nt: TGCAGTGCTAGAGTGAGGCTGGGTGGAAGTGGGGAATTCTACAATGAGCAGTTCTTC
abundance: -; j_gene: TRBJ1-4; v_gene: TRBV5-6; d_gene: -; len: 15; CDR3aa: CASSSPGRLNEKLFF; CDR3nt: TGTGCCAGCAGCTCCCCGGGACGGTTGAATGAAAAACTGTTTTTT
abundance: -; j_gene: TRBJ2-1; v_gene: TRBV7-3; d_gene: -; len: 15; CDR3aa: CASSWGSSATNEQFF; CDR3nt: TGTGCCAGCAGCTGGGGTTCTAGCGCGACCAATGAGCAGTTCTTC
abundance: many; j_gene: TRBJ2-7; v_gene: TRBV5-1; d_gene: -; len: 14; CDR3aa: CASSFGGSSYEQYF; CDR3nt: TGCGCCAGCAGCTTTGGCGGAAGCTCCTACGAGCAGTACTTC
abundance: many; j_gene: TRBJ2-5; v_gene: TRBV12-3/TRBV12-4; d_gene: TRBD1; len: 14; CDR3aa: CASSDTGAGETQYF; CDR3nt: TGTGCCAGCAGTGATACAGGGGCCGGAGAGACCCAGTACTTC
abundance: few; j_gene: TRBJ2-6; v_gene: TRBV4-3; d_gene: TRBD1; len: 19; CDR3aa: CASSPHRGQVSSGANVLTF; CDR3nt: TGCGCCAGCAGCCCCCACAGGGGGCAGGTGAGCTCTGGGGCCAACGTCCTGACTTTC
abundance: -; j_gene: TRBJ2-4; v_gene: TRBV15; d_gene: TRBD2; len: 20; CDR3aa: CATSRERLAGGLGPRAIQYF; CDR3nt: TGTGCCACCAGCAGAGAAAGGCTAGCGGGAGGGCTTGGCCCCCGCGCCATTCAGTACTTC
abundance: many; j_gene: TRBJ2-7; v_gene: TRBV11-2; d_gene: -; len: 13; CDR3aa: CASSAGTMYEQYF; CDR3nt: TGTGCCAGCAGCGCCGGGACAATGTACGAGCAGTACTTC
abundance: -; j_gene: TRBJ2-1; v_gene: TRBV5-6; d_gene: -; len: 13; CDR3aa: CASSLGHQNEQFF; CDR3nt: TGTGCCAGCAGCTTGGGACACCAGAATGAGCAGTTCTTC
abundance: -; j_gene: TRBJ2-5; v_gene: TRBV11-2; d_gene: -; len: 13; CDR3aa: CASSPPVQETQYF; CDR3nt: TGTGCCAGCAGCCCCCCGGTACAAGAGACCCAGTACTTC
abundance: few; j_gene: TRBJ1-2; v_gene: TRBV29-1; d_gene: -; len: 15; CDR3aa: CSVDRHRDGSYGYTF; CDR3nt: TGCAGCGTTGACCGGCACCGGGACGGATCCTATGGCTACACCTTC
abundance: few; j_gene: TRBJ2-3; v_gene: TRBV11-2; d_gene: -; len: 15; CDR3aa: CASSLVVGGTDTQYF; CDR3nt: TGTGCCAGCAGCTTAGTAGTCGGAGGCACAGATACGCAGTATTTT
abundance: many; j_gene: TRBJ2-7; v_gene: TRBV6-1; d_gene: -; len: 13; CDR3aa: CASALGTAWEQYF; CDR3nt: TGTGCCAGCGCCTTGGGCACAGCCTGGGAGCAGTACTTC
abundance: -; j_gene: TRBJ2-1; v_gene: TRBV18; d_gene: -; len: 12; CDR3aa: CASSPPRDEQFF; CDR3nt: TGTGCCAGCTCACCACCTAGGGATGAGCAGTTCTTC
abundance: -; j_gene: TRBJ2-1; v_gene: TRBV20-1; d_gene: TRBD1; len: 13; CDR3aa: CSAQPGGYNEQFF; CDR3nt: TGCAGTGCTCAGCCAGGGGGCTACAATGAGCAGTTCTTC
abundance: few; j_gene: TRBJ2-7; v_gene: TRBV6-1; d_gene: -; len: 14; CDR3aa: CASSPGTTIYEQYF; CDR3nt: TGTGCCAGCAGCCCCGGGACCACGATCTACGAGCAGTACTTC
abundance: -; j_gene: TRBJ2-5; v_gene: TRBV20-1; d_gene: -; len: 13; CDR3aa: CSLGGFVGETQYF; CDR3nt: TGCAGTCTTGGGGGTTTTGTGGGAGAGACCCAGTACTTC
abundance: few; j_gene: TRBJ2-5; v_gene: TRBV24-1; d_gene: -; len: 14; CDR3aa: CATSDYRSPETQYF; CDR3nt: TGTGCCACCAGTGACTATAGATCTCCAGAGACCCAGTACTTC
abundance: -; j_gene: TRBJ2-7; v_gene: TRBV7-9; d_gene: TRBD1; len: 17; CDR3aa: CASSKYRDSPSSYEQYF; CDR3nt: TGTGCCAGCAGCAAATACCGGGACAGTCCTAGCTCCTACGAGCAGTACTTC
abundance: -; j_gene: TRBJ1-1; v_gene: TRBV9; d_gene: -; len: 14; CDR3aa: CASSPSALNTEAFF; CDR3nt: TGTGCCAGCAGCCCCAGTGCCCTGAACACTGAAGCTTTCTTT
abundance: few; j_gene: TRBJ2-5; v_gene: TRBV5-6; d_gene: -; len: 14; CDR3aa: CASSLEQNQETQYF; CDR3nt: TGTGCCAGCAGCTTGGAACAGAACCAAGAGACCCAGTACTTC
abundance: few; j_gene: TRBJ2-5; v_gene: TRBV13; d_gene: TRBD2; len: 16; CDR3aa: CCSSPGLAVYQETQYF; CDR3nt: TGCTGCAGCAGCCCTGGACTAGCGGTCTACCAAGAGACCCAGTACTTC
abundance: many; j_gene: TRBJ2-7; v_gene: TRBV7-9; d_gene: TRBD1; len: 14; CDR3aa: CASSGWTGNDEQYF; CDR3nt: TGTGCCAGCAGCGGCTGGACAGGGAACGACGAGCAGTACTTC
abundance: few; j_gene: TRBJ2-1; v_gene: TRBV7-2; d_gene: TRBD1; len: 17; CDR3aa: CASSLSPGLGGHNEQFF; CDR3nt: TGTGCCAGCAGCTTAAGCCCCGGCCTAGGGGGCCACAATGAGCAGTTCTTC
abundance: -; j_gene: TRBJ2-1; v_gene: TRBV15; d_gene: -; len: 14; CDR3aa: CATSHLTRDNEQFF; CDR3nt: TGTGCCACCAGCCATTTGACCCGGGACAATGAGCAGTTCTTC